The next 9 T cell receptor beta chains were all read from a single sample in a study of OX40 agonist ivuxolimab in advanced cancers. Generated by immunoSEQ multiplex PCR, the TCRdb table keeps only in-frame clones and is missing some. The sample records about 45,000 clones, 70% to 85% being singletons. The starting material was CD4+ or CD8+ T cells sorted from blood, obtained in a trial of the OX40 agonist ivuxolimab. The source of these receptors is an adult with an advanced solid tumor such as melanoma, head and neck, liver or kidney cancer.

The J gene is TRBJ1-1, the V gene TRBV5-1; no clear D. Germline-derived CDR1 and CDR2 are SGHRS and YFSETQ. The V gene lost 0 bases and the J gene lost 1 base, with 13 bases spanning the gap. This CDR3 has 16 amino acids. DNA for the CDR3: TGCGCCAGCAGCTTGGTGCCCCGGGGAGGGAACACTGAAGCTTTCTTT. Protein: CASSLVPRGGNTEAFF.

This chain joins TRBV30 and TRBJ1-6, with 7 bases that match TRBD1. With V trimmed by 3 bases and J by 1 base, 3 bases remained unmatched. Germline CDR1 reads GTSNPN; CDR2 reads SVGIG (reference sequence). There are 15 residues in the CDR3. In DNA, the CDR3 is TGTGCCTGGAGAAAACAGGGGTCCTATAATTCACCCCTCCACTTT. Translation: CAWRKQGSYNSPLHF.

The rearrangement uses TRBV6-5 and TRBJ1-2; D unclear. This CDR3 contains 12 residues. Germline CDR1 is MNHEY and CDR2 is SVGAGI. The V gene lost 6 bases and the J gene lost 9 bases, with 14 bases spanning the gap. CDR3 loop: CASRPSLRSYTF. CDR3 coding DNA: TGTGCCAGCAGGCCGTCACTTCGGAGCTACACCTTC.

The chain recombines TRBV10-3 with TRBJ1-1; 8 bases line up with TRBD1. Germline V gene lookup returns CDR1 ENHRY and CDR2 SYGVKD. The V and J ends lost 10 bases and 2 bases, in that order; junction bases with no gene match: 9. The CDR3 loop spans 14 amino acids. In nucleotides, the CDR3 is TGTGCCACTTCTAGGGGACAGGAAAACACTGAAGCTTTCTTT. Protein product: CATSRGQENTEAFF.

The V call is TRBV6-6, the J call TRBJ2-7, with 11 bases aligning to TRBD1. With V trimmed by 7 bases and J by 2 bases, 10 bases remained unmatched. The germline CDR1 and CDR2 sequences are MNHNY and SVGAGI (reference sequence). The CDR3 loop spans 16 amino acids. The CDR3 region is CASTKGAGQGAYEQYF. CDR3 in DNA: TGTGCCAGCACCAAAGGGGCGGGACAGGGGGCCTACGAGCAGTACTTC.

J is TRBJ2-1 and V is TRBV18; possibly TRBD2 for D (7 bases). This CDR3 has 13 residues. V was pared by 3 bases and J by 7 bases, with 10 bases between. Germline assignment: CDR1 KGHSH and CDR2 LQKENI. CDR3 protein: CASSPGGANEQFF. CDR3 nucleotides: TGTGCCAGCTCACCTGGGGGGGCAAATGAGCAGTTCTTC.

The chain recombines TRBV19 with TRBJ2-3, with 9 bases lining up with TRBD2. The CDR3 length is 15 residues. Germline lookup yields CDR1 LNHDA and CDR2 SQIVND (reference sequence). V was clipped by 3 bases and J by 4 bases; unmatched bases: 5. DNA of the CDR3: TGTGCCAGTAGTATGCTGAGACTAGCGGCAGATACGCAGTATTTT. Translating gives CASSMLRLAADTQYF.

J is TRBJ1-1 and V is TRBV19; no clear D. Trimming took off 1 base at V and 3 bases at J, with 15 bases between the two ends. The CDR3 extends over 16 amino acids. Germline CDR1 LNHDA, CDR2 SQIVND (reference sequence). CDR3 bases: TGTGCCAGTAGTATAGGAACTTCATGGGATCACACTGAAGCTTTCTTT. Translation gives CASSIGTSWDHTEAFF.

The chain carries TRBV8-2 and TRBJ2-5; TRBD2 is the table's D call, not checked against the DNA. TRBV8-2 is assigned pseudogene status. The CDR3 has 21 residues. CDR3 DNA sequence: TGTGGCAGTGCATCCGCAGCCTCGAAAACCTTCGCGGGGGGCTGTCAAGAGACCCAGTACTTC. This codes for CGSASAASKTFAGGCQETQYF.